This T cell receptor beta chain comes out of a study of cytomegalovirus exposure and HLA in healthy donors. The study, taken as a whole, reports: Likely technical artifact: a cluster of highly shared sequence variants.

PCR used 60 Vbeta primers and 13 Jbeta primers. Assay: immunoSEQ multiplex PCR; the TCRdb copy retains only in-frame clones and omits some. Among around 230,000 clones, about three quarters were seen once, and the ten largest hold 0.45% to 0.5%. When sampled, the donors appeared nominally healthy, though they likely had unrecorded immune exposures. On this clone: Its antigen is not identified.

The germline CDR1 and CDR2 sequences are SGHNT and YENEEA. With 2 bases removed from V and 4 bases from J, the gap between germline ends came to 10 bases. CDR3 size: 14 residues. The chain couples TRBV11-3 to TRBJ2-3, with D possibly TRBD2 on 6 matching bases. This sequence was found in a boy aged 5-17 years in good health and CMV-seronegative. The source material was PBMCs. The CDR3 nucleotides are TGTGCCAGCAGCTTATGGGGGGAGGCAGATACGCAGTATTTT. Translation: CASSLWGEADTQYF.